The 20 T cell receptor beta chains given below trace back to one sample, sequenced in a study of CD4+ T cells in melanoma. This table comes from immunoSEQ multiplex PCR, and its TCRdb copy is limited to in-frame clones, with some not included. The repertoire has roughly 54,000 clones, approximately 92% of them found once; the top ten carry approximately 10%. The sequenced sample consisted of peripheral blood. These receptors were taken from a human donor with melanoma.

The chain combines TRBV5-6 with TRBJ1-6; TRBD1 aligns across 7 bases. Trimming removed 4 bases from V and 7 bases from J; junction bases left unmatched: 14. CDR1 is SGHDT, CDR2 YYEEEE, per germline. The length of the CDR3 is 17 residues. CDR3 sequence: CASSPTLTGSGNSPLHF. The CDR3 DNA reads TGTGCCAGCAGCCCCACTCTGACAGGGTCCGGGAATTCACCCCTCCACTTT.

The rearrangement uses TRBV18 and TRBJ2-5, with D perhaps given as TRBD1 or TRBD2 (5 bases each). The J call is uncertain, as TRBJ2-7 better fits the DNA end. CDR1 is KGHSH and CDR2 is LQKENI in the germline V gene. The CDR3 sequence is 13 residues long. The CDR3 coding sequence is TGTGCCAGCTCAGACGGGACGGGATACGAGCAGTACTTC. Translated: CASSDGTGYEQYF.

The chain joins TRBV5-4 to TRBJ1-2, with D unclear. V gave up 3 bases and J gave up 2 bases, with 26 bases separating them. Looked up from germline, CDR1 is SGHNT and CDR2 is YYREEE (reference sequence). This CDR3 has 19 amino acids. CDR3 in amino acids: CASSSYAGTTPMGNYGYTF. The DNA for the CDR3 is TGTGCCAGCAGCTCCTACGCCGGCACGACCCCAATGGGCAACTATGGCTACACCTTC.

The chain recombines TRBV4-1 with TRBJ2-7; 7 bases match TRBD1. This CDR3 spans 15 amino acids. Germline values: CDR1 MGHRA, CDR2 YSYEKL. V lost 3 bases, J lost 3 bases, and 8 bases stayed unmatched. As DNA, the CDR3 is TGCGCCAGCAGCCAGCCTAGGGACAGAAGCTACGAGCAGTACTTC. Residues: CASSQPRDRSYEQYF.

V gene TRBV5-1 combines with J gene TRBJ2-2; D remains unclear. The length of the CDR3 is 15 residues. Germline-derived CDR1 and CDR2 are SGHRS and YFSETQ. With 4 bases removed from V and 0 bases from J, the gap between germline ends came to 10 bases. The CDR3 loop reads CASSADPTNTGELFF. The CDR3 DNA follows: TGCGCCAGCAGCGCCGACCCAACGAACACCGGGGAGCTGTTTTTT.

Only a few counts were recorded for this clone. The rearrangement links TRBV19 to TRBJ1-5, with 11 positions matching TRBD1. This CDR3 is built from 15 residues. J was trimmed by 6 bases and V by 5 bases; bases with no gene match: 6. The germline V gene encodes CDR1 LNHDA and CDR2 SQIVND (reference sequence). CDR3 sequence reads: CASSLGQGESQPQHF. The CDR3 bases are TGTGCCAGTAGTTTGGGACAGGGGGAAAGTCAGCCCCAGCATTTT.

The chain joins TRBV5-5 to TRBJ1-4, with TRBD1 identical over 9 bases. Germline V gene data show CDR1 as SGHKS and CDR2 as YYEKEE (reference sequence). The CDR3 has 14 amino acids. With V trimmed by 4 bases and J by 4 bases, 2 bases remained unmatched. Here the CDR3 DNA reads TGTGCCAGCAGCGCGACAGGGGGTAATGAAAAACTGTTTTTT. Translation gives CASSATGGNEKLFF.

A single count supports this clone. The V gene is TRBV18, the J gene TRBJ2-2; a possible D gene is TRBD1 (5 bases). V was pared by 3 bases and J by 3 bases, with 11 bases between. This CDR3 comprises 15 residues. Germline CDR1 is KGHSH and CDR2 is LQKENI. The CDR3: CASSPQGLDTGELFF. As DNA, the CDR3 is TGTGCCAGCTCACCTCAGGGTTTGGACACCGGGGAGCTGTTTTTT.

The chain combines TRBV5-1 with TRBJ2-5; 11 positions agree with TRBD2. Germline CDR1 is SGHRS and CDR2 is YFSETQ. The CDR3 has 17 residues. V trimming: 0 bases; J trimming: 1 base; junction bases outside the gene matches: 5. For the CDR3, the DNA is TGCGCCAGCAGCTTGGGGGAGACTAGCGGGGTCCAAGAGACCCAGTACTTC. Encoded protein: CASSLGETSGVQETQYF.

This chain joins TRBV19 and TRBJ1-2, with D possibly matching TRBD1 (5 bases). Germline assignment: CDR1 LNHDA and CDR2 SQIVND (reference sequence). With 3 bases removed from V and 4 bases from J, the gap between germline ends came to 15 bases. The CDR3 is 15 amino acids. For the CDR3, the DNA is TGTGCCAGTAGTATCGAGGCGGGGGGAACCTATGGCTACACCTTC. Translating it yields CASSIEAGGTYGYTF.

The chain employs TRBV5-1 and TRBJ2-5; 7 bases match TRBD2. J was trimmed by 3 bases and V by 4 bases; bases with no gene match: 6. The CDR3 has 14 residues. The germline V gene encodes CDR1 SGHRS and CDR2 YFSETQ. CDR3 protein: CASSKGLVEETQYF. The DNA of the CDR3 is TGCGCCAGCAGCAAAGGACTAGTAGAAGAGACCCAGTACTTC.

This clone has a single count. The chain uses TRBV18 and TRBJ1-4; no definite D call. The V end lost 0 bases, the J end lost 0 bases, and 5 bases lay between the germline ends. This CDR3 has 15 residues. Germline CDR1 reads KGHSH; CDR2 reads LQKENI. The DNA of the CDR3 is TGTGCCAGCTCACCACCGATTGCAACTAATGAAAAACTGTTTTTT. It is translated as CASSPPIATNEKLFF.

Only one count was recorded for this clone. V and J are TRBV4-2 and TRBJ2-5; D tentatively fits TRBD1 or TRBD2 (5 bases each). Germline CDR1 LGHNA, CDR2 YNFKEQ. This CDR3 contains 17 residues. V dropped 1 base and J dropped 1 base, with 16 bases sitting between them. CDR3 sequence (DNA): TGTGCCAGCAGCCAAGGGGAGAAAGGGGACGGCCAAGAGACCCAGTACTTC. This translates into CASSQGEKGDGQETQYF.

This chain links TRBV7-9 with TRBJ2-2, with TRBD1 as a possible D gene (6 bases). V lost 4 bases, J lost 4 bases, and 13 bases lay in between. The CDR3 is 15 amino acids. Germline-derived CDR1 and CDR2 are SEHNR and FQNEAQ (reference sequence). CDR3 protein: CASSSGHLTTGELFF. Written as DNA, the CDR3 is TGTGCCAGCAGCTCGGGACATCTTACCACCGGGGAGCTGTTTTTT.

The chain uses TRBV7-9 and TRBJ1-3, with no clear D. The CDR3 has 14 residues. CDR1 SEHNR and CDR2 FQNEAQ come from the germline V gene (reference sequence). Trimming cost V 5 bases and J 2 bases, with 10 bases left between them. The CDR3 is CASSPDRAGNTIYF. As DNA, the CDR3 is TGTGCCAGCAGCCCTGACCGAGCTGGAAACACCATATATTTT.

A single count supports this clone. V is TRBV23-1 and J is TRBJ2-7; 7 bases are a match to TRBD2. TRBV23-1 is flagged as an ORF with uncertain function. The CDR3 consists of 16 residues. The V segment lost 8 bases and the J segment 4 bases; nucleotides outside the gene matches: 17. The CDR3 DNA reads TGCGCCAGCCGTCGGGGCGGTTCGGGACTATTGTACGAGCAGTACTTC. Residues: CASRRGGSGLLYEQYF.

This chain connects TRBV6-6 to TRBJ2-3; a possible D gene is TRBD2 (5 bases). Trimming left V 2 bases short and J 6 bases short, with 9 bases between. The CDR3 loop spans 13 amino acids. CDR1 MNHNY and CDR2 SVGAGI come from the germline V gene (reference sequence). The CDR3 region has the DNA TGTGCCAGCAGTTACCGGGGAAGTGATACGCAGTATTTT. The encoded protein is CASSYRGSDTQYF.

The chain carries TRBV6-1 and TRBJ1-1; 8 nucleotides line up with TRBD1. Germline CDR1 reads MNHNS; CDR2 reads SASEGT. V shed 3 bases, J shed 10 bases, and the junction held 22 bases outside the gene matches. The CDR3 has 18 amino acids. The CDR3 here is CASSDRTGSGVSTRGAFF. The CDR3 region has the DNA TGTGCCAGCAGTGATAGGACAGGGTCCGGAGTATCGACCCGCGGAGCTTTCTTT.

The sample holds a few counts of this clone. V and J are TRBV6-5 and TRBJ1-6; 7 nucleotides match TRBD1. The CDR3 runs 15 residues. V was clipped by 2 bases and J by 7 bases; unmatched bases: 5. The V gene's germline CDR1 is MNHEY and CDR2 SVGAGI. CDR3: CASSYGTAANSPLHF. The DNA for the CDR3 is TGTGCCAGCAGTTACGGGACAGCGGCCAATTCACCCCTCCACTTT.

The chain combines TRBV30 with TRBJ1-4; 8 bases align to TRBD1. The CDR3 covers 14 residues. The germline V gene encodes CDR1 GTSNPN and CDR2 SVGIG (reference sequence). The V gene end was trimmed by 5 bases and the J gene end by 8 bases; junction bases not matched to a gene: 10. The CDR3 region has the DNA TGTGCCTGGGTATTTACAGGGGGACGGGAAAAACTGTTTTTT. This encodes CAWVFTGGREKLFF.